The 32 T cell receptor beta chains below come from one sample, sequenced in a study of blood T cell repertoires in COVID-19. The data were produced by immunoSEQ multiplex PCR, yet TCRdb's version contains in-frame clones alone and is incomplete. The data contain 55,000 to 80,000 clones, approximately 88% of them singletons. The sequencing sample was made of peripheral blood. The receptors were sampled from a man between 50 and 59 years old with acute or convalescent COVID-19.

The gene calls are TRBV6-5 and TRBJ1-3, with 9 bases fitting TRBD1. The length of the CDR3 is 15 residues. With 6 bases clipped from V and 4 bases from J, the junction kept 7 bases outside the gene matches. The germline V gene encodes CDR1 MNHEY and CDR2 SVGAGI. The chain's CDR3 is CASRPGQGRGNTIYF. The CDR3 DNA follows: TGTGCCAGCAGGCCGGGACAGGGAAGAGGAAACACCATATATTTT.

V gene TRBV20-1 combines with J gene TRBJ2-7; D is ambiguous. The CDR3 totals 11 residues. Germline V lookup: CDR1 DFQATT, CDR2 SNEGSKA (reference sequence). The V end lost 4 bases, the J end lost 3 bases, and 7 bases lay between the germline ends. CDR3 amino acids: CSATLDYEQYF. The CDR3 coding sequence is TGCAGTGCTACTTTAGACTACGAGCAGTACTTC.

The chain joins TRBV25-1 to TRBJ1-1, with a tentative D call TRBD1 (6 bases). Trimming stripped 3 bases from V and 1 base from J, with 12 bases between. CDR1 is MGHDK, CDR2 SYGVNS, per germline. This CDR3 has 15 amino acids. The DNA of the CDR3 is TGTGCCAGCAGTGAGCCATCGGACAGGAACACTGAAGCTTTCTTT. Amino acids: CASSEPSDRNTEAFF. Drawing the rest from reference TRBV25-1 and TRBJ1-1, the complete variable domain is EADIYQTPRYLVIGTGKKITLECSQTMGHDKMYWYQQDPGMELHLIHYSYGVNSTEKGDLSSESTVSRIRTEHFPLTLESARPSHTSQYLCASSEPSDRNTEAFFGQGTRLTVV.

This sequence joins TRBV18 and TRBJ2-1; 8 nucleotides agree with TRBD1. The CDR3 loop spans 16 amino acids. After removal of 5 bases from V and 5 bases from J, the junction contained 11 bases not matched to a gene. Germline CDR1 KGHSH, CDR2 LQKENI. The CDR3 nucleotides read TGTGCCAGCTCAGACCCCGGGACAGGTAACGACAATGAGCAGTTCTTC. Translation: CASSDPGTGNDNEQFF.

V and J are TRBV6-4 and TRBJ2-1; TRBD1 aligns across 8 bases. The CDR3 runs to 15 residues. V lost 4 bases to trimming and J lost 5 bases; unmatched junction nucleotides: 7. Germline V lookup: CDR1 MRHNA, CDR2 SNTAGT. The DNA of the CDR3 is TGTGCCAGCAGTGCAGGGGGCGCGGGACACAATGAGCAGTTCTTC. Amino acid sequence: CASSAGGAGHNEQFF.

The rearrangement joins TRBV5-1 to TRBJ1-4, with D unclear. CDR3 length equals 14 residues. Per the germline V gene, CDR1 is SGHRS and CDR2 is YFSETQ. Trimming cost V 3 bases and J 7 bases, with 13 bases left between them. The CDR3 sequence is CASSSSLEGEKLFF. The CDR3 DNA sequence: TGCGCCAGCAGCTCAAGCCTCGAGGGTGAAAAACTGTTTTTT.

The chain joins TRBV24-1 to TRBJ2-3; 7 bases line up with TRBD1. The CDR3 covers 15 residues. V shed 7 bases and J 0 bases; nucleotides not matched to a gene: 6. Germline lookup yields CDR1 KGHDR and CDR2 SFDVKD. The DNA of the CDR3 is TGTGCCACCAGCCGGACAGGTGACAGCACAGATACGCAGTATTTT. Translated, it gives CATSRTGDSTDTQYF.

This rearrangement joins TRBV4-1 to TRBJ2-7; D perhaps matches TRBD1 (6 bases). The V gene lost 0 bases and the J gene lost 2 bases, with 17 bases spanning the gap. Germline CDR1 is MGHRA and CDR2 is YSYEKL. The CDR3 sequence is 17 residues long. In DNA form, the CDR3 reads TGCGCCAGCAGCCAAGATTATTCGGGGACAAATACCTACGAGCAGTACTTC. Translation gives CASSQDYSGTNTYEQYF.

The chain couples TRBV7-3 to TRBJ2-5; 7 bases fit TRBD2. The CDR3 sequence is 17 residues long. In germline, CDR1 is SGHTA, CDR2 FQGTGA. J was trimmed by 1 base and V by 5 bases; bases with no gene match: 13. CDR3 nucleotide sequence: TGTGCCAGCAGCCACCTGCGCGGGGGAGACTTCCAAGAGACCCAGTACTTC. Encoded protein: CASSHLRGGDFQETQYF.

The chain has TRBV5-1 and TRBJ2-5, with 10 positions matching TRBD1. The CDR3 totals 15 residues. The germline V gene encodes CDR1 SGHRS and CDR2 YFSETQ. With 4 bases clipped from V and 4 bases from J, the junction kept 7 bases outside the gene matches. CDR3 amino acids: CASSGGTGVSETQYF. CDR3 nucleotides: TGCGCCAGCAGCGGCGGGACAGGGGTCTCAGAGACCCAGTACTTC.

In this sample, this clone turned up once. This chain links TRBV10-3 with TRBJ2-1; D is uncertain. Deletions cut 9 bases from V and 6 bases from J, with 15 bases between. There are 13 residues in the CDR3. Per the germline V gene, CDR1 is ENHRY and CDR2 is SYGVKD. This CDR3 is CAILDPAGNEQFF. The DNA of the CDR3 is TGTGCCATACTCGACCCGGCAGGCAATGAGCAGTTCTTC.

This rearrangement joins TRBV10-1 to TRBJ2-7, with no clear D. The CDR3 totals 14 residues. Trimming took 3 bases from V and 6 from J, leaving 15 bases between them. Looked up from germline, CDR1 is WNHNN and CDR2 is SYGVQD (reference sequence). CDR3 in DNA: TGCGCCAGCAGTGACCCCTCAACACGTCTCGAGCAGTACTTC. Encoded protein: CASSDPSTRLEQYF.

The chain combines TRBV27 with TRBJ1-4; maybe TRBD1 (5 bases). The CDR3 has 12 residues. Trimming cost V 2 bases and J 7 bases, with 5 bases left between them. Per germline, CDR1 MNHEY and CDR2 SMNVEV (reference sequence). Here the CDR3 DNA reads TGTGCCAGCAGTTTAAGGGGTGAAAAACTGTTTTTT. Translation: CASSLRGEKLFF.

This chain links TRBV5-4 with TRBJ2-3; D might be TRBD2 (6 bases). The CDR3 has 15 residues. Germline lookup yields CDR1 SGHNT and CDR2 YYREEE (reference sequence). V was shortened by 3 bases and J by 2 bases, with 13 bases between the two germline ends. For the CDR3, the DNA is TGTGCCAGCAGCTCCCCGGGACTGAACACAGATACGCAGTATTTT. Translating it yields CASSSPGLNTDTQYF.

In this sample, this clone turned up a few times. The chain carries TRBV2 and TRBJ1-1; D call uncertain. Trimming removed 6 bases at V and 1 base at J, with 9 bases between. This CDR3 contains 13 residues. Germline CDR1 reads SNHLY; CDR2 reads FYNNEI. CDR3 region: CASRGTTNTEAFF. As DNA, the CDR3 is TGTGCCAGCAGAGGAACTACGAACACTGAAGCTTTCTTT.

The CDR3 spells CASSVTTGAVGIMNTEAFF. In DNA, the CDR3 is TGCGCCAGCAGCGTTACGACAGGGGCCGTAGGGATTATGAACACTGAAGCTTTCTTT. The J gene is TRBJ1-1, the V gene TRBV5-1, with TRBD1 identical over 8 bases. The CDR3 has 19 residues. In germline, CDR1 is SGHRS, CDR2 YFSETQ. V lost 4 bases, J lost 0 bases, and 17 bases stayed unmatched. The whole variable domain, remainder taken from reference TRBV5-1 and TRBJ1-1, is KAGVTQTPRYLIKTRGQQVTLSCSPISGHRSVSWYQQTPGQGLQFLFEYFSETQRNKGNFPGRFSGRQFSNSRSEMNVSTLELGDSALYLCASSVTTGAVGIMNTEAFFGQGTRLTVV.

The chain carries TRBV7-5 and TRBJ2-7; the table's D call, TRBD2, was not checked against the DNA. TRBV7-5 is designated a pseudogene. The CDR3 spans 15 residues. CDR3: CARSPWVIEAYEQYF. The CDR3 DNA sequence: TGTGCCAGAAGCCCGTGGGTTATAGAGGCCTACGAGCAGTACTTC.

The chain uses TRBV5-6 and TRBJ1-1; the match to TRBD1 covers 8 bases. The CDR3 contains 16 residues. Germline assignment: CDR1 SGHDT and CDR2 YYEEEE. J gave up 0 bases and V 3 bases, and 7 bases lay outside the gene matches. The CDR3 DNA reads TGTGCCAGCAGCTCCAGGGGGCGTAAATTGAACACTGAAGCTTTCTTT. It is translated as CASSSRGRKLNTEAFF.

The chain links TRBV6-5 to TRBJ2-3; possibly TRBD2 for D (6 bases). Germline CDR1 reads MNHEY; CDR2 reads SVGAGI. The length of the CDR3 is 16 residues. Trimming removed 2 bases from V and 2 bases from J, with 14 bases in between. CDR3 amino acids: CASSYGGYSNTDTQYF. The CDR3 DNA reads as TGTGCCAGCAGTTACGGGGGGTACTCAAACACAGATACGCAGTATTTT.

This clone was picked up one time. The V call is TRBV28, the J call TRBJ1-5; tentatively, D is TRBD1 (5 bases). This CDR3 is built from 14 residues. CDR1 and CDR2 (germline): MDHEN, SYDVKM. Trimming left V 6 bases short and J 6 bases short, with 15 bases between. CDR3: CASSGGGAGQPQHF. Written as DNA, the CDR3 is TGTGCCAGCAGCGGGGGGGGTGCTGGTCAGCCCCAGCATTTT. The full variable domain, completed using reference TRBV28 and TRBJ1-5, is DVKVTQSSRYLVKRTGEKVFLECVQDMDHENMFWYRQDPGLGLRLIYFSYDVKMKEKGDIPEGYSVSREKKERFSLILESASTNQTSMYLCASSGGGAGQPQHFGDGTRLSIL.

This sequence joins TRBV5-1 and TRBJ1-2; TRBD1 matches at 9 bases. V lost 4 bases to trimming and J lost 4 bases; unmatched junction nucleotides: 8. Germline V gene data show CDR1 as SGHRS and CDR2 as YFSETQ. There are 15 residues in the CDR3. The CDR3 region has the DNA TGCGCCAGCAGCCTGGGACAGGGTACACTCTATGGCTACACCTTC. It codes for CASSLGQGTLYGYTF.

The chain links TRBV6-5 to TRBJ2-2, with D possibly TRBD1 on 7 matching bases. The CDR3 spans 15 residues. CDR1 is MNHEY, CDR2 SVGAGI, per germline. Trimming removed 2 bases at V and 7 bases at J, with 14 bases between. CDR3 sequence reads: CASSYVEGAFGELFF. The CDR3 DNA follows: TGTGCCAGCAGTTACGTGGAGGGGGCGTTCGGGGAGCTGTTTTTT.

The chain uses TRBV10-1 and TRBJ1-2; D is undetermined. CDR3 size: 13 residues. The germline V gene encodes CDR1 WNHNN and CDR2 SYGVQD (reference sequence). V gave up 3 bases and J gave up 4 bases, with 9 bases separating them. CDR3 residues: CASSEEQSYGYTF. The CDR3 bases are TGCGCCAGCAGTGAAGAACAGAGCTATGGCTACACCTTC.

The chain couples TRBV4-1 to TRBJ2-7; D is unresolved. V lost 0 bases and J lost 2, with 11 bases in between. This CDR3 comprises 15 residues. The V gene's germline CDR1 is MGHRA and CDR2 YSYEKL. DNA of the CDR3: TGCGCCAGCAGCCAAGATAAACCAGTAACCTACGAGCAGTACTTC. Translated: CASSQDKPVTYEQYF.

This chain uses TRBV27 with TRBJ2-5; 13 bases line up with TRBD2. CDR3 length: 16 residues. Germline CDR1 MNHEY, CDR2 SMNVEV (reference sequence). With 6 bases clipped from V and 2 bases from J, the junction kept 6 bases outside the gene matches. CDR3 in DNA: TGTGCCAGCAGGCGGACTAGCGGGGGATTACAAGAGACCCAGTACTTC. As protein: CASRRTSGGLQETQYF.

This clone came up once. The genes are TRBV30 and TRBJ1-5, with D uncertain. CDR1 is GTSNPN, CDR2 SVGIG, per germline (reference sequence). The CDR3 loop spans 14 amino acids. Trimming shortened V by 4 bases and J by 4 bases, and 14 bases separated the two germline ends. In DNA form, the CDR3 reads TGTGCCTGGATCGCGGCCGTTATTAATCAGCCCCAGCATTTT. Its translation: CAWIAAVINQPQHF.

The chain combines TRBV5-1 with TRBJ2-5; D perhaps matches TRBD1 (6 bases). V lost 4 bases, J lost 3 bases, and 10 bases lay in between. CDR3 length equals 13 residues. From germline, CDR1 is SGHRS and CDR2 YFSETQ. This chain's CDR3 is CASSTQGEETQYF. The CDR3 nucleotides read TGCGCCAGCAGCACACAGGGAGAAGAGACCCAGTACTTC.

The J gene is TRBJ2-7, the V gene TRBV6-5, with a tentative D call TRBD1 (6 bases). Germline V gene data show CDR1 as MNHEY and CDR2 as SVGAGI. The CDR3 sequence is 14 residues long. Trimming cost V 5 bases and J 3 bases, with 14 bases left between them. The CDR3 loop reads CASSQQDRHYEQYF. CDR3 nucleotides: TGTGCCAGCAGTCAACAGGACAGACACTACGAGCAGTACTTC.

This chain uses TRBV27 with TRBJ2-7; D call uncertain. CDR3 length: 14 amino acids. V lost 2 bases, J lost 2 bases, and 10 bases lay in between. CDR1 MNHEY and CDR2 SMNVEV come from the germline V gene (reference sequence). CDR3 nucleotides: TGTGCCAGCAGTTTAGAACCAAGAGCCTACGAGCAGTACTTC. Translating it yields CASSLEPRAYEQYF.

The chain carries TRBV2 and TRBJ2-5; 11 nucleotides agree with TRBD2. The germline gives CDR1 SNHLY, CDR2 FYNNEI. The J segment lost 4 bases and the V segment lost 10 bases, leaving 11 bases of the junction unmatched. The CDR3 extends over 15 amino acids. The CDR3 region is CATHLAGGGGETQYF. The CDR3, as DNA: TGTGCCACCCATCTAGCGGGGGGCGGAGGAGAGACCCAGTACTTC. Looking up the rest from reference TRBV2 and TRBJ2-5 gives the full variable domain: EPEVTQTPSHQVTQMGQEVILRCVPISNHLYFYWYRQILGQKVEFLVSFYNNEISEKSEIFDDQFSVERPDGSNFTLKIRSTKLEDSAMYFCATHLAGGGGETQYFGPGTRLLVL.

This rearrangement joins TRBV27 to TRBJ2-1; TRBD1 is a possible D gene (6 bases). Trimming took 5 bases from V and 8 from J, leaving 19 bases between them. The CDR3 totals 15 residues. The germline V gene encodes CDR1 MNHEY and CDR2 SMNVEV (reference sequence). The CDR3 reads CASSPYRQAMDEQFF. CDR3 DNA sequence: TGTGCCAGCAGTCCCTACAGACAGGCGATGGATGAGCAGTTCTTC.

J is TRBJ2-4 and V is TRBV3-1 (or the pseudogene TRBV3-2); 11 nucleotides match TRBD2. Germline lookup yields CDR1 LGHDT and CDR2 YNNKEL (reference sequence). After removal of 6 bases from V and 2 bases from J, the junction contained 9 bases not matched to a gene. The CDR3 spans 17 residues. CDR3: CASSPMTSGVSKNIQYF. Here the CDR3 DNA reads TGTGCCAGCAGTCCAATGACTAGCGGGGTGTCCAAAAACATTCAGTACTTC.